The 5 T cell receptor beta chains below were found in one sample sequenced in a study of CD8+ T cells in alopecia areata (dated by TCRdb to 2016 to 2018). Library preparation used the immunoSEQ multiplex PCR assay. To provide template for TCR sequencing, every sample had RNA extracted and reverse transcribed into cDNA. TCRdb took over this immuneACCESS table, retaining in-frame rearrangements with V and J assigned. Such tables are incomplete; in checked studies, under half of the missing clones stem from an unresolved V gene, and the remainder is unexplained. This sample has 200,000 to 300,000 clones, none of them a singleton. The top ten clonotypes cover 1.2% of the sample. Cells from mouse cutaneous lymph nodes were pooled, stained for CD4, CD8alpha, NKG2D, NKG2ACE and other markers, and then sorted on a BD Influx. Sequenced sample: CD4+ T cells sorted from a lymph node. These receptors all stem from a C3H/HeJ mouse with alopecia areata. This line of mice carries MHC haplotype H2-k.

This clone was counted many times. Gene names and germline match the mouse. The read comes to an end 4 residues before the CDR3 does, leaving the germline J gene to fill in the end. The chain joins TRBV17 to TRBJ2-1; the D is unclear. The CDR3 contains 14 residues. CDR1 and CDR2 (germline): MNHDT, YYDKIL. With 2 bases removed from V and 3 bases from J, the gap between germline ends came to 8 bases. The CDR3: CASSRRQFYAEQFF. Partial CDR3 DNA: TGTGCTAGCAGTAGACGCCAGTTCTATGCT.

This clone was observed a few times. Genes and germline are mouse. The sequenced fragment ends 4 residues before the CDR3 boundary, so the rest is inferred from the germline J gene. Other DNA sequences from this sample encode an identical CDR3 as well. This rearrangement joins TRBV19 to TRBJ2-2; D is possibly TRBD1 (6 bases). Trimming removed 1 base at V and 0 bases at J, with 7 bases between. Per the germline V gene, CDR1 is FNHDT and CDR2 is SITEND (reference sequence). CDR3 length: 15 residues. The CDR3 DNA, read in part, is TGTGCCAGCAGTATAAGGACAGCAAACACCGGG. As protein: CASSIRTANTG. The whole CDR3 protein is CASSIRTANTGQLYF.

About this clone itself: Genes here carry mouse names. Partial CDR3 DNA: TGTGCCAGCAGTCCCAGATAT. Translation: CASSPRY. The complete CDR3 protein is CASSPRYEQYF. This chain uses TRBV13-3 with TRBJ2-7; D call uncertain. The read ends 4 residues before the CDR3 terminus; that terminus is restored from the germline J gene. CDR3 length: 11 residues. Germline CDR1 NNHDY, CDR2 SYVADS.

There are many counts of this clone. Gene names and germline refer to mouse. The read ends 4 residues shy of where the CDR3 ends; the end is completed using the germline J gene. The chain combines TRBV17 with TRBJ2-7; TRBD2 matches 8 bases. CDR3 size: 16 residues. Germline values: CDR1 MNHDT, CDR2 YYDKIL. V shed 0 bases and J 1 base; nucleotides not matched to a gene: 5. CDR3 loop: CASSREAGGRSYEQYF. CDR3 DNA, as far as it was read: TGTGCTAGCAGTAGAGAGGCTGGGGGGCGGTCCTAT.

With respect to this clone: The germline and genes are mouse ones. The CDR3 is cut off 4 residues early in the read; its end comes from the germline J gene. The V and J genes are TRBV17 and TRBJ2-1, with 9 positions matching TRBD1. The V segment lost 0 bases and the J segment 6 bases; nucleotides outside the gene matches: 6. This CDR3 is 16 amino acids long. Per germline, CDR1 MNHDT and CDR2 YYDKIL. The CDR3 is CASSRDLTGGFAEQFF. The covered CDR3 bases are TGTGCTAGCAGTAGAGATCTCACAGGGGGCTTTGCT.